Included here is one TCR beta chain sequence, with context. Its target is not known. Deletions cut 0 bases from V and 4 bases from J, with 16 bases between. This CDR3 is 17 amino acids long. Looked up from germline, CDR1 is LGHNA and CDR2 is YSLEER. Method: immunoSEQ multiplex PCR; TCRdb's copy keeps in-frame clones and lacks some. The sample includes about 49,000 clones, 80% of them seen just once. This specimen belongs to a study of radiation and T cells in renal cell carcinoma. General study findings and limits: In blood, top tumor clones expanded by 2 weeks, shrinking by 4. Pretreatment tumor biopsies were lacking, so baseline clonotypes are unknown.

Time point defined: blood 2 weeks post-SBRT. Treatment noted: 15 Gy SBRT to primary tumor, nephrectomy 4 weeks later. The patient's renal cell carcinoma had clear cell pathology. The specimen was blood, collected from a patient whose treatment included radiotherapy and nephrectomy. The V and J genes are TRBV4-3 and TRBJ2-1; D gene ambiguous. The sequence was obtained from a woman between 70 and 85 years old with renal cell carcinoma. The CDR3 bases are TGCGCCAGCAGCCAAGATCTGGTAAACGGGCCTTACAATGAGCAGTTCTTC. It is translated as CASSQDLVNGPYNEQFF.